What follows are 20 T cell receptor beta chains derived from one specimen sequenced in a study of OX40 agonist ivuxolimab in advanced cancers. Repertoires were generated with immunoSEQ multiplex PCR, while TCRdb's copy carries only in-frame clones and drops some. The sample yields 71,000 or so clones, 93% seen once. This material consisted of CD4+ or CD8+ T cells sorted from blood, taken in a trial of the OX40 agonist ivuxolimab. The receptors were sampled from an adult with an advanced solid tumor such as melanoma, head and neck, liver or kidney cancer.

The chain uses TRBV10-3 and TRBJ1-1, with D hard to call. With 2 bases removed from V and 0 bases from J, the gap between germline ends came to 10 bases. CDR3 size: 15 residues. Germline CDR1 and CDR2: ENHRY and SYGVKD. The CDR3 loop reads CAISEVTGMNTEAFF. The CDR3 bases are TGTGCCATCAGTGAGGTAACGGGGATGAACACTGAAGCTTTCTTT.

The chain recombines TRBV29-1 with TRBJ2-1, with no clear D. The germline V and J ends were trimmed by 7 bases and 6 bases, with 13 bases remaining between them. The CDR3 loop spans 12 amino acids. The germline CDR1 and CDR2 sequences are SQVTM and ANQGSEA. CDR3 coding DNA: TGCAGCGCCCATGGGATCCGCAATGAGCAGTTCTTC. Translation gives CSAHGIRNEQFF.

In DNA form, the CDR3 reads TGTGCCAGCAGTGGTAGGGACACAATGGGAGAGCAGTACTTC. Translation: CASSGRDTMGEQYF. The chain joins TRBV2 to TRBJ2-7; maybe TRBD1 (6 bases). Per the germline V gene, CDR1 is SNHLY and CDR2 is FYNNEI. The CDR3 consists of 14 residues. V was trimmed by 4 bases and J by 7 bases, leaving 17 bases between them.

The chain combines TRBV5-4 with TRBJ1-1, with D unclear. The CDR3 covers 11 residues. The V end was cut by 2 bases, the J end by 6 bases, with 5 bases between. The germline V gene has CDR1 SGHNT and CDR2 YYREEE (reference sequence). The DNA of the CDR3 is TGTGCCAGCAGCTTAGGACCTGAAGCTTTCTTT. Translation: CASSLGPEAFF.

The chain has TRBV27 and TRBJ1-1, with 7 positions matching TRBD1. Germline trimming cut 6 bases from V and 4 bases from J; bases unmatched to any gene: 5. CDR1 and CDR2 from the germline V gene are MNHEY and SMNVEV (reference sequence). The CDR3 has 13 residues. The CDR3 nucleotides read TGTGCCAGCAGCCGCAGGGGGAGCACTGAAGCTTTCTTT. Amino acids: CASSRRGSTEAFF.

This clone is a singleton in its sample. The CDR3 nucleotides read TGCGCCAGCAGTCCAAGATTAGAAGGCGGCATCTATGGCTACACCTTC. Its protein is CASSPRLEGGIYGYTF. This rearrangement joins TRBV4-3 to TRBJ1-2, with D uncertain. V was pared by 6 bases and J by 4 bases, with 21 bases between. CDR3 length: 16 amino acids. Germline CDR1 and CDR2: LGHNA and YSLEER.

This chain uses TRBV7-2 with TRBJ2-1; no reliable D call. Deletions cut 1 base from V and 1 base from J, with 8 bases between. Germline assignment: CDR1 SGHTA and CDR2 FQGNSA. The CDR3 length is 15 residues. This CDR3 reads CASSLEFVSYNEQFF. CDR3 nucleotides: TGTGCCAGCAGCTTAGAGTTCGTGTCCTACAATGAGCAGTTCTTC.

V and J are TRBV4-3 and TRBJ2-7, with a tentative D call TRBD2 (6 bases). Trimming removed 0 bases from V and 6 bases from J, with 18 bases in between. CDR1 is LGHNA, CDR2 YSLEER, per germline. CDR3 length: 16 amino acids. CDR3: CASSQDVWSGLGEQYF. CDR3 bases: TGCGCCAGCAGCCAAGATGTCTGGTCGGGACTCGGCGAGCAGTACTTC.

Details on this clone: The sample carries other DNA sequences with the same CDR3. The rearrangement uses TRBV6-5 and TRBJ2-7; TRBD1 might be the D (6 bases). Germline V gene data show CDR1 as MNHEY and CDR2 as SVGAGI. V gave up 0 bases and J gave up 2 bases, with 8 bases separating them. The CDR3 loop spans 14 amino acids. CDR3: CASSYSRGAYEQYF. The CDR3 nucleotides are TGTGCCAGCAGTTACTCCAGGGGTGCCTACGAGCAGTACTTC.

The V call is TRBV6-5, the J call TRBJ2-2; weak D call: TRBD1 (5 bases). V lost 4 bases and J lost 6, with 15 bases in between. Germline-derived CDR1 and CDR2 are MNHEY and SVGAGI. The CDR3 length is 15 residues. This chain's CDR3 is CASSSPSGWSGELFF. DNA of the CDR3: TGTGCCAGCAGTTCCCCATCAGGGTGGTCCGGGGAGCTGTTTTTT.

The chain combines TRBV5-4 with TRBJ2-2; TRBD1 matches at 7 bases. With 5 bases clipped from V and 4 bases from J, the junction kept 8 bases outside the gene matches. The CDR3 runs 15 residues. Germline CDR1 reads SGHNT; CDR2 reads YYREEE (reference sequence). CDR3 sequence (DNA): TGTGCCAGCAGAGCCGACAGGGATCTCACCGGGGAGCTGTTTTTT. Residues: CASRADRDLTGELFF.

This rearrangement joins TRBV13 to TRBJ2-4, with D possibly being TRBD1 (6 bases). The V end lost 0 bases, the J end lost 11 bases, and 20 bases lay between the germline ends. CDR3 length equals 16 residues. CDR1 and CDR2 from the germline V gene are PRHDT and FYEKMQ (reference sequence). CDR3 DNA: TGTGCCAGCAGCTTAGGCCTCGACAGGCCAGAACCCCTTCAGTACTTC. This codes for CASSLGLDRPEPLQYF.

This clone is a singleton in its sample. The J gene is TRBJ2-3, the V gene TRBV19; D is unclear. This CDR3 is 13 amino acids long. Trimming shortened V by 5 bases and J by 3 bases, and 9 bases separated the two germline ends. Germline assignment: CDR1 LNHDA and CDR2 SQIVND (reference sequence). CDR3 protein: CASSAPETDTQYF. The CDR3 region has the DNA TGTGCCAGTAGTGCCCCAGAGACAGATACGCAGTATTTT.

V and J are TRBV19 and TRBJ1-5, with D maybe TRBD1 (6 bases). Deletions cut 6 bases from V and 3 bases from J, with 12 bases between. This CDR3 has 14 amino acids. The germline CDR1 and CDR2 sequences are LNHDA and SQIVND (reference sequence). The CDR3 DNA reads TGTGCCAGTAGCAGTAGGGGGTCCAATCAGCCCCAGCATTTT. Protein product: CASSSRGSNQPQHF.

CDR3 loop: CASSFRDTEAFF. The CDR3, as DNA: TGTGCCAGCAGCTTTAGGGACACTGAAGCTTTCTTT. The chain uses TRBV7-9 and TRBJ1-1; D is uncertain. The CDR3 contains 12 residues. Trimming took 3 bases from V and 3 from J, leaving 5 bases between them. The germline CDR1 and CDR2 sequences are SEHNR and FQNEAQ (reference sequence).

The chain joins TRBV20-1 to TRBJ2-1, with D perhaps assigned TRBD1 or TRBD2 (5 bases each). The germline V and J ends were trimmed by 5 bases and 12 bases, with 11 bases remaining between them. The germline V gene encodes CDR1 DFQATT and CDR2 SNEGSKA (reference sequence). CDR3 length equals 10 residues. This CDR3 is CSAGPGGQFF. DNA for the CDR3: TGCAGTGCTGGCCCTGGGGGGCAGTTCTTC.

CDR3 DNA: TGCACCAGCAGCCCCTATCGAGCGGGAGGGCCTTCCGGCGGCGGGGAGCTGTTTTTT. This translates into CTSSPYRAGGPSGGGELFF. This chain uses TRBV1 with TRBJ2-2; the table calls TRBD2, which could not be checked here. TRBV1 corresponds to a pseudogene. The CDR3 length is 19 residues.

This clone appeared once. This chain connects TRBV5-1 to TRBJ2-7; 16 nucleotides align to TRBD2. Germline V CDR1 and CDR2: SGHRS, YFSETQ. This CDR3 is built from 19 residues. V lost 1 base, J lost 2 bases, and 9 bases stayed unmatched. The CDR3 spells CASSLYPGTSGRAPYEQYF. The DNA of the CDR3 is TGCGCCAGCAGCTTGTACCCTGGGACTAGCGGGAGGGCCCCCTACGAGCAGTACTTC.

The V gene is TRBV4-3, the J gene TRBJ1-1; tentative D call: TRBD1 (5 bases). The V and J ends lost 9 bases and 0 bases respectively, with 11 bases between them. The germline gives CDR1 LGHNA, CDR2 YSLEER. There are 13 residues in the CDR3. The CDR3: CASRAGMNTEAFF. The CDR3 nucleotides read TGCGCCAGTCGGGCAGGGATGAACACTGAAGCTTTCTTT.

CDR3: CASSLGTGVGYTF. The CDR3, as DNA: TGCGCCAGCAGCCTCGGGACAGGGGTAGGCTACACCTTC. This rearrangement joins TRBV4-3 to TRBJ1-2; TRBD1 matches at 10 bases. Germline V gene data show CDR1 as LGHNA and CDR2 as YSLEER. The V gene end was trimmed by 4 bases and the J gene end by 8 bases; junction bases not matched to a gene: 4. The CDR3 totals 13 residues.